This T cell receptor (beta chain) was observed in a study of human T cells and chemical hapten exposure. Turning to the study itself: Sensitization applied 2% DPC to about 2 cm by about 2 cm of upper inner arm skin. Upper-back patch tests with 0.01% DPC were read at 6 days.

In this sample, this clonotype turned up many times. The time point was: patch test 2, 6 weeks after DPC sensitization. As to treatment: therapeutic diphenylcyclopropenone sensitization with weekly scalp DPC. A single record per CDR3 protein comes from TCRdb applying MiXCR to the RACE reads. The sample contains about 80,000 distinct CDR3 sequences, around a tenth of which appear only once. Looked up from germline, CDR1 is SEHNR and CDR2 is FQNEAQ (reference sequence). V was clipped by 2 bases and J by 11 bases, with 13 bases between them. CDR3 length: 12 amino acids. The TCR comes from a man aged 18-30 years with alopecia areata. Some clones in this sample may be carry-over from other donors' samples. The chain recombines TRBV7-9 with TRBJ2-7; tentative D call: TRBD2 (6 bases). The starting material was whole blood, obtained in connection with sensitization to the hapten diphenylcyclopropenone (DPC). CDR3 amino acids: CASSLTEGKKYV. The CDR3 nucleotides read TGTGCCAGCAGCTTAACGGAGGGGAAGAAGTACGTC.